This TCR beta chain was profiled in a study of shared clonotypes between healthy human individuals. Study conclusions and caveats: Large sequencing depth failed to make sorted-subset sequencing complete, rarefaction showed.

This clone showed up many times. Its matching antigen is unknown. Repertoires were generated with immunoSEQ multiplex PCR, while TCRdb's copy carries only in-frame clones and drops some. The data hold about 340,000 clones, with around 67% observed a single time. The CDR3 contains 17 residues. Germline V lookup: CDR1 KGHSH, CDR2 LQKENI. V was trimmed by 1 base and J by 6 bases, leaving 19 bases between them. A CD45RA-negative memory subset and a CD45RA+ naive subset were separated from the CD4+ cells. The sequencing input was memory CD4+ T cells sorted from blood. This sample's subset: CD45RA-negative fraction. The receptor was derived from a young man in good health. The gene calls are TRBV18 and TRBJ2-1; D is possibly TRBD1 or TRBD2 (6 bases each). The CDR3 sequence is CASSPRSTGRSSNEQFF. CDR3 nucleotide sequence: TGTGCCAGCTCACCACGATCAACAGGGAGGTCCAGCAATGAGCAGTTCTTC.